The source of this TCR beta chain is a study of monozygotic twins with inflammatory bowel disease. After re-calling the 5' RACE reads, TCRdb lists one entry per CDR3 protein, DNA absent. The ten top clones account for more than 2%, within a sample of around 400,000 distinct CDR3 sequences. The CDR3 is made up of 18 amino acids. Germline loops: CDR1 DFQATT, CDR2 SNEGSKA (reference sequence). This clonotype was obtained from a human donor with ulcerative colitis or Crohn's disease, or a healthy co-twin of an affected twin (not recorded which). Sequenced input: blood. V usage is TRBV20-1 and J usage is TRBJ2-3; the TCRdb call, TRBD2, lacks DNA for checking. CDR3 protein: CSARDRLASGTVGRTQYF.